This T cell receptor (beta chain) was profiled in a study of blood T cell repertoires in COVID-19. This CDR3 has 15 amino acids. The V segment lost 3 bases and the J segment 8 bases; nucleotides outside the gene matches: 9. Looked up from germline, CDR1 is LGHDT and CDR2 is YNNKEL (reference sequence). Here immunoSEQ multiplex PCR was the method, and the copy in TCRdb shows in-frame clones only, minus some. The table lists about 140,000 clones, about 80% of them singletons. The chain couples TRBV3-1 (or the pseudogene TRBV3-2) to TRBJ1-1; 10 nucleotides agree with TRBD1. The clonotype was recovered from a human donor in a cohort sampled during active COVID-19. Sequences were obtained from peripheral blood. The CDR3 loop reads CASSHRQGAITEAFF. In nucleotides, the CDR3 is TGTGCCAGCAGCCACAGACAGGGGGCGATCACCGAAGCTTTCTTT.